This T cell receptor beta chain was obtained from a study of T cell repertoires in cytomegalovirus infection. Study in general: Public TCR beta signatures were indicative of both CMV infection and a matching HLA type.

Germline CDR1 is SGHTA and CDR2 is FQGNSA. The CDR3 is 13 amino acids. Trimming took 4 bases from V and 10 from J, leaving 14 bases between them. MiXCR was run by TCRdb on the reads, yielding one entry per CDR3 protein. The data hold approximately 300,000 distinct CDR3 sequences, with around 25% observed a single time. This clonotype was seen many times. The antigen remains unidentified. The sequenced sample was cultured PBMCs, obtained from culture after CMV antigen stimulation. The chain uses TRBV7-2 and TRBJ2-1, with a possible D match to TRBD2 (5 bases). The source of this sequence is a human donor in good health (CMV status not recorded). Some clones in this sample may be carry-over from other donors' samples. The CDR3 reads CASSWALGVEQFF. The CDR3 DNA follows: TGTGCCAGCAGCTGGGCTTTGGGAGTGGAGCAGTTCTTC.